Listed here are 14 T cell receptor beta chains from one sample, sequenced in a study of cytomegalovirus exposure and HLA in healthy donors. The PCR used 60 Vbeta and 13 Jbeta primers. Sequencing used immunoSEQ multiplex PCR; TCRdb keeps in-frame clones, though not all of them. The table records some 180,000 clones, roughly 78% of them present only once. What was sequenced was PBMCs. The source is a woman aged 25 to 39 in good health and CMV-seronegative.

This chain connects TRBV4-3 to TRBJ2-5; 10 bases agree with TRBD1. Trimming cost V 0 bases and J 5 bases; bases outside gene matches: 6. Germline CDR1 reads LGHNA; CDR2 reads YSLEER. This CDR3 is 16 amino acids long. DNA for the CDR3: TGCGCCAGCAGCCAAGATCGGGGACAGGGGTTTGAGACCCAGTACTTC. This sequence encodes CASSQDRGQGFETQYF.

This clone was counted between two and nine times. At one end, the junction sequence differs from germline, possibly due to a read error. The J gene is TRBJ2-7, the V gene TRBV5-8; TRBD1 aligns across 7 bases. Germline-derived CDR1 and CDR2 are SGHTS and YDEGEE. The CDR3 sequence is 14 residues long. The CDR3 reads CASNLGAQGIRVDF. The DNA of the CDR3 is TGTGCCAGCAACCTCGGGGCACAGGGGATTCGGGTCGACTTC.

This chain uses TRBV27 with TRBJ2-7, with TRBD1 as a possible D gene (5 bases). CDR3 length: 14 residues. In germline, CDR1 is MNHEY, CDR2 SMNVEV (reference sequence). The germline V and J ends were trimmed by 5 bases and 1 base, with 12 bases remaining between them. Written as DNA, the CDR3 is TGTGCCAGCAGTCCATCAGGGTCGTCCTACGAGCAGTACTTC. Residues: CASSPSGSSYEQYF.

The chain links TRBV29-1 to TRBJ1-2; D unclear. Germline CDR1 is SQVTM and CDR2 is ANQGSEA. The CDR3 has 14 amino acids. Between the trimmed V and J ends, which lost 6 bases and 5 bases, there was a span of 19 bases. CDR3 in DNA: TGCAGCGTCCCTACTCTGGGCCTTGAGTATGGCTACACCTTC. It yields the protein CSVPTLGLEYGYTF.

This clone was seen more than once but under ten times. V gene TRBV4-2 combines with J gene TRBJ2-2; the match to TRBD2 covers 7 bases. Per the germline V gene, CDR1 is LGHNA and CDR2 is YNFKEQ. The V gene end was trimmed by 4 bases and the J gene end by 2 bases; junction bases not matched to a gene: 13. The CDR3 is made up of 18 amino acids. CDR3 protein: CASSPLPLLAANTGELFF. DNA for the CDR3: TGTGCCAGCAGCCCCCTCCCCCTCCTAGCGGCCAACACCGGGGAGCTGTTTTTT.

The CDR3 reads CAFAGTRPEQYF. CDR3 bases: TGTGCCTTTGCCGGGACTAGACCCGAGCAGTACTTC. The rearrangement joins TRBV30 to TRBJ2-7; 8 nucleotides match TRBD2. Per the germline V gene, CDR1 is GTSNPN and CDR2 is SVGIG (reference sequence). V was pared by 7 bases and J by 6 bases, with 8 bases of the junction left unmatched. This CDR3 is built from 12 residues.

CDR3 protein: CATSYPGGNQPQHF. CDR3 sequence (DNA): TGTGCCACCAGCTACCCAGGGGGCAATCAGCCCCAGCATTTT. V is TRBV15 and J is TRBJ1-5; tentatively, D is TRBD1 (6 bases). V shed 5 bases and J shed 2 bases, with 10 bases lying between them. Germline CDR1 and CDR2: LNHNV and YYDKDF (reference sequence). The CDR3 is 14 amino acids.

The rearrangement links TRBV29-1 to TRBJ1-1; 7 bases agree with TRBD1. Germline V gene data show CDR1 as SQVTM and CDR2 as ANQGSEA. Trimming took 6 bases from V and 4 from J; bases not matched to a gene: 8. This CDR3 spans 13 amino acids. The CDR3 reads CSVRGGAGTEAFF. CDR3 in DNA: TGCAGCGTGAGAGGGGGCGCGGGCACTGAAGCTTTCTTT.

The rearrangement joins TRBV6-1 to TRBJ1-5; D unclear. From germline, CDR1 is MNHNS and CDR2 SASEGT. This CDR3 spans 12 amino acids. CDR3 sequence (DNA): TGTGTTGTGTCCTTTAGCAATCAGCCCCAGCATTTT. This translates into CVVSFSNQPQHF.

The CDR3 DNA reads TGTGCCAGTACGAACCTCCGGGACAGGGAGTCGAGCAATCAGCCCCAGCATTTT. Residues: CASTNLRDRESSNQPQHF. The gene calls are TRBV19 and TRBJ1-5; the match to TRBD1 covers 9 bases. The CDR3 totals 18 residues. Germline V gene lookup returns CDR1 LNHDA and CDR2 SQIVND (reference sequence). The junction had 14 bases not matched to a gene; V was cut back by 7 bases and J by 1 base.

CDR3 residues: CASSWGQLNTEAFF. CDR3 nucleotides: TGTGCCAGCAGCTGGGGACAGCTGAACACTGAAGCTTTCTTT. The V gene is TRBV6-5, the J gene TRBJ1-1; 7 nucleotides align to TRBD1. The CDR3 sequence is 14 residues long. V lost 6 bases and J lost 0; bases outside the gene matches: 4. CDR1 is MNHEY and CDR2 is SVGAGI in the germline V gene.

The chain is built from TRBV30 and TRBJ1-1; TRBD1 might be the D (6 bases). Germline lookup yields CDR1 GTSNPN and CDR2 SVGIG (reference sequence). The CDR3 covers 16 residues. V shed 2 bases and J shed 1 base, with 17 bases lying between them. As DNA, the CDR3 is TGTGCCTGGAGTCCGGGGGGGCGGCATGAGAACACTGAAGCTTTCTTT. Its translation: CAWSPGGRHENTEAFF.

The chain uses TRBV25-1 and TRBJ2-3; no clear D gene. The CDR3 loop spans 13 amino acids. Per the germline V gene, CDR1 is MGHDK and CDR2 is SYGVNS. V was cut by 6 bases and J by 3 bases, with 10 bases left in between. DNA for the CDR3: TGTGCCAGCAGCACTTCCGGGACAGATACGCAGTATTTT. Amino acid sequence: CASSTSGTDTQYF.

The CDR3 loop reads CASSMGTGTDTQYF. As DNA, the CDR3 is TGTGCCAGTAGTATGGGAACAGGGACAGATACGCAGTATTTT. This chain connects TRBV19 to TRBJ2-3, with D possibly being TRBD1 (6 bases). The CDR3 runs to 14 residues. V lost 3 bases and J 3 bases, leaving 10 bases between the germline ends. CDR1 LNHDA and CDR2 SQIVND come from the germline V gene (reference sequence).